This TCR beta chain was found in a study of blood T cell repertoires in COVID-19. At the level of the study: COVID-19 samples, acute and convalescent, were from the United States, Italy and Spain. PBMCs, B-cell-depleted T cells, or T cells were the source of the cDNA or gDNA that made up the material.

Germline V gene sequence: CDR1 SEHNR, CDR2 FQNEAQ (reference sequence). Trimming cost V 3 bases and J 7 bases, with 22 bases left between them. CDR3 size: 17 residues. How the authors handled the data: Amplification of reference gene primers provided the estimated nucleated cell counts. Assay used: immunoSEQ multiplex PCR; TCRdb lists only in-frame clones, some missing. V and J calls and clone size are given by that table; D and trimming were obtained from the DNA. Of 200,000 or so clones listed, roughly 79% were seen once; the top ten hold about 18%. The sequenced material came from peripheral blood. The V call is TRBV7-9, the J call TRBJ2-1; no firm D call. The source is a man aged 60-69 years with active or convalescent COVID-19. CDR3 region: CASSFSLTQRGLNEQFF. In DNA form, the CDR3 reads TGTGCCAGCAGCTTTTCCTTGACTCAGCGAGGCCTTAATGAGCAGTTCTTC.